The 30 T cell receptor beta chains reported below all come from one sample, sequenced in a study of identical twins. Using its own MiXCR run on the 5' RACE reads, TCRdb lists one record per CDR3 protein. The repertoire has about 290,000 distinct CDR3 sequences, 7.5% to 9.5% of them found once; the top ten carry about 7.1%. This sample also belongs to another study, concerning yellow fever vaccine responses in identical twins.

Sequencing was carried out using CD8+ T cells sorted from blood. These receptors all stem from a woman aged 18-30 years in good health.

The table lists this clonotype with many counts. V gene TRBV7-3 combines with J gene TRBJ2-2; TRBD2 is a possible D gene (5 bases). CDR3 length: 16 residues. The germline V gene has CDR1 SGHTA and CDR2 FQGTGA. Trimming left V 4 bases short and J 3 bases short, with 15 bases between. CDR3 nucleotide sequence: TGTGCCAGCAGCTCGGGCCAGATCGGGGACACCGGGGAGCTGTTTTTT. It translates to CASSSGQIGDTGELFF.

This clonotype was seen repeatedly, ten times or more. V usage is TRBV6-2 or TRBV6-3 and J usage is TRBJ2-1, with 7 bases fitting TRBD2. Germline values: CDR1 MNHEY, CDR2 SVGEGT. The CDR3 has 16 residues. The junction had 5 bases not matched to a gene; V was cut back by 0 bases and J by 3 bases. The CDR3 spells CASSYSLLADYNEQFF. The CDR3 DNA reads as TGTGCCAGCAGTTACTCGCTCCTAGCGGACTACAATGAGCAGTTCTTC.

This chain links TRBV4-3 with TRBJ2-7; 9 nucleotides match TRBD2. Per germline, CDR1 LGHNA and CDR2 YSLEER. There are 18 residues in the CDR3. V was pared by 1 base and J by 1 base, with 11 bases of the junction left unmatched. The CDR3 nucleotides are TGCGCCAGCAGCCAAGGGCGGGGGGGCCCAGTCGAATCCTACGAGCAGTACTTC. Translating gives CASSQGRGGPVESYEQYF.

CDR3 DNA sequence: TGTGCCAGCAGCCCTTCCCGGGGGGCGGACGTGGATACGCAGTATTTT. It codes for CASSPSRGADVDTQYF. This rearrangement joins TRBV7-9 to TRBJ2-3, with D possibly matching TRBD2 (7 bases). V was clipped by 5 bases and J by 6 bases, with 21 bases between them. The CDR3 consists of 16 residues. Germline CDR1 SEHNR, CDR2 FQNEAQ (reference sequence).

In this sample, this clonotype turned up a few times. This chain uses TRBV5-1 with TRBJ2-1, with 13 bases lining up with TRBD2. The V gene's germline CDR1 is SGHRS and CDR2 YFSETQ. Trimming took 4 bases from V and 0 from J; bases not matched to a gene: 10. The CDR3 has 19 residues. CDR3 protein: CASSPWTSGGRFSYNEQFF. The CDR3 region has the DNA TGCGCCAGCAGCCCTTGGACTAGCGGGGGACGTTTCTCCTACAATGAGCAGTTCTTC.

This clonotype was recorded many times. The CDR3 sequence is CASSSTEYQETQYF. The CDR3 DNA follows: TGTGCCAGCAGCTCAACAGAGTACCAAGAGACCCAGTACTTC. The chain recombines TRBV7-2 with TRBJ2-5; no reliable D call. Trimming removed 4 bases from V and 0 bases from J, with 9 bases in between. The CDR3 loop spans 14 amino acids. Germline-derived CDR1 and CDR2 are SGHTA and FQGNSA.

This clonotype was counted between two and nine times. V and J are TRBV11-2 and TRBJ2-6; tentative D call: TRBD1 (6 bases). CDR1 and CDR2 (germline): SGHAT, FQNNGV. This CDR3 is built from 18 residues. Trimming pared 5 bases from V and 1 base from J, leaving 18 bases between. CDR3 sequence: CASSNPAGDTSGANVLTF. Written as DNA, the CDR3 is TGTGCCAGCAGCAACCCCGCAGGGGATACTTCTGGGGCCAACGTCCTGACTTTC.

This clonotype was observed a handful of times. This sequence joins TRBV4-3 and TRBJ2-7; D tentatively fits TRBD1 or TRBD2 (5 bases each). This CDR3 spans 14 amino acids. The germline CDR1 and CDR2 sequences are LGHNA and YSLEER. V was shortened by 3 bases and J by 0 bases, with 9 bases between the two germline ends. In DNA form, the CDR3 reads TGCGCCAGCAGCCACGGGGCGAGCTCCTACGAGCAGTACTTC. Translation gives CASSHGASSYEQYF.

This clonotype appeared a few times. The chain recombines TRBV4-2 with TRBJ2-7; 9 bases fit TRBD2. Per the germline V gene, CDR1 is LGHNA and CDR2 is YNFKEQ. This CDR3 is built from 17 residues. Trimming at V came to 0 bases and at J to 6 bases, leaving 12 bases not matched to a gene. The CDR3 DNA sequence: TGTGCCAGCAGCCAAGAAATCTCTAGCGGGATTTATGGCGAGCAGTACTTC. The encoded protein is CASSQEISSGIYGEQYF.

This clonotype was counted ten times or more. The CDR3 loop is CASSLTGNYGYTF. Written as DNA, the CDR3 is TGTGCCAGCAGCTTAACAGGGAACTATGGCTACACCTTC. This chain uses TRBV27 with TRBJ1-2; D possibly corresponds to TRBD1 (6 bases). CDR1 is MNHEY, CDR2 SMNVEV, per germline (reference sequence). CDR3 size: 13 residues. V was trimmed by 6 bases and J by 2 bases, leaving 10 bases between them.

The chain employs TRBV7-9 and TRBJ2-7; D is unclear. Trimming removed 1 base from V and 1 base from J, with 11 bases in between. The length of the CDR3 is 15 residues. Per the germline V gene, CDR1 is SEHNR and CDR2 is FQNEAQ (reference sequence). The CDR3 nucleotides read TGTGCCAGCAGCTTAGGGGGTGCTGCTTCCTACGAGCAGTACTTC. Translating gives CASSLGGAASYEQYF. Complete variable domain (other parts from reference TRBV7-9 and TRBJ2-7): DTGVSQNPRHKITKRGQNVTFRCDPISEHNRLYWYRQTLGQGPEFLTYFQNEAQLEKSRLLSDRFSAERPKGSFSTLEIQRTEQGDSAMYLCASSLGGAASYEQYFGPGTRLTVT.

A note on this clonotype: A much more abundant neighbour one base away suggests this may be a read error. The V and J genes are TRBV5-5 and TRBJ2-1; 7 positions agree with TRBD1. The CDR3 runs 16 residues. From germline, CDR1 is SGHKS and CDR2 YYEKEE (reference sequence). The CDR3 DNA sequence: TGTGACAGCAGCTTAACAGGGGCCACCCCAGGGGATGAGCAGTTCTTC. Translation: CDSSLTGATPGDEQFF.

This clonotype has at least ten counts. V and J are TRBV27 and TRBJ2-2; 10 bases align to TRBD1. The V gene's germline CDR1 is MNHEY and CDR2 SMNVEV (reference sequence). J gave up 4 bases and V 5 bases, and 7 bases lay outside the gene matches. This CDR3 has 16 residues. CDR3 region: CASSHRDRGATGELFF. The CDR3 DNA reads TGTGCCAGCAGTCACCGGGACAGGGGCGCCACCGGGGAGCTGTTTTTT.

This clonotype was picked up many times. The V and J genes are TRBV29-1 and TRBJ2-7, with D perhaps matching TRBD2 (5 bases). Between the trimmed V and J ends, which lost 6 bases and 3 bases, there was a span of 18 bases. CDR3 length: 14 residues. Germline V gene data show CDR1 as SQVTM and CDR2 as ANQGSEA. The CDR3 nucleotides are TGCAGCGTGAGAGAGAGGGAAGGCTTCTACGAGCAGTACTTC. Its protein is CSVREREGFYEQYF.

In its sample, this clonotype was seen a few times. The chain carries TRBV19 and TRBJ2-7; D assignment may be TRBD1 or TRBD2 (7 bases each). Germline CDR1 and CDR2: LNHDA and SQIVND (reference sequence). V was trimmed by 3 bases and J by 3 bases, leaving 18 bases between them. The CDR3 extends over 16 amino acids. The DNA of the CDR3 is TGTGCCAGTAGTATTTTGGGGGGGACAGAGCACTACGAGCAGTACTTC. This gives the protein CASSILGGTEHYEQYF. The full variable domain, rest sourced from reference TRBV19 and TRBJ2-7, is DGGITQSPKYLFRKEGQNVTLSCEQNLNHDAMYWYRQDPGQGLRLIYYSQIVNDFQKGDIAEGYSVSREKKESFPLTVTSAQKNPTAFYLCASSILGGTEHYEQYFGPGTRLTVT.

The chain recombines TRBV20-1 with TRBJ2-2; TRBD1 or TRBD2 may be the D gene (6 bases each). CDR3 size: 12 residues. Germline loops: CDR1 DFQATT, CDR2 SNEGSKA (reference sequence). V lost 4 bases and J lost 7, with 10 bases in between. CDR3 bases: TGCAGTGCTATTAGGGGGGACGGGGAGCTGTTTTTT. It yields the protein CSAIRGDGELFF.

This clonotype has just a few counts. As DNA, the CDR3 is TGTGCCAGCAGTTACTCCCGGGACACCAGCTCCTACGAGCAGTACTTC. This translates into CASSYSRDTSSYEQYF. V and J are TRBV6-2 or TRBV6-3 and TRBJ2-7, with a tentative D call TRBD1 (6 bases). There are 16 residues in the CDR3. Germline lookup yields CDR1 MNHEY and CDR2 SVGEGT. V lost 0 bases, J lost 0 bases, and 12 bases lay in between.

This clonotype was counted only a few times. The chain recombines TRBV7-9 with TRBJ2-5; D not resolved. The CDR3 is made up of 14 amino acids. Germline V lookup: CDR1 SEHNR, CDR2 FQNEAQ (reference sequence). V was clipped by 5 bases and J by 4 bases, with 14 bases between them. The CDR3 region is CASSTPRLPETQYF. The CDR3 bases are TGTGCCAGCAGCACCCCTAGGCTCCCAGAGACCCAGTACTTC.

In this sample, this clonotype turned up many times. V usage is TRBV7-9 and J usage is TRBJ1-1; TRBD1 aligns across 7 bases. This CDR3 contains 14 residues. Looked up from germline, CDR1 is SEHNR and CDR2 is FQNEAQ (reference sequence). J gave up 4 bases and V 5 bases, and 7 bases lay outside the gene matches. CDR3 sequence: CASSNPTGTTEAFF. CDR3 bases: TGTGCCAGCAGCAACCCGACAGGGACCACTGAAGCTTTCTTT.

The chain carries TRBV5-6 and TRBJ1-2; maybe TRBD1 (6 bases). The germline CDR1 and CDR2 sequences are SGHDT and YYEEEE. The CDR3 is made up of 14 amino acids. V was clipped by 2 bases and J by 4 bases, with 12 bases between them. CDR3 DNA sequence: TGTGCCAGCAGCTTTTTACAGGGCGTCTATGGCTACACCTTC. Translated, it gives CASSFLQGVYGYTF.

This clonotype was seen a few times. This chain links TRBV2 with TRBJ2-7; tentatively, D is TRBD1 (5 bases). CDR1 and CDR2 from the germline V gene are SNHLY and FYNNEI. The CDR3 consists of 17 residues. Deletions cut 3 bases from V and 1 base from J, with 19 bases between. The CDR3 DNA is TGTGCCAGCAGTGATTCAGGGATGGGAATCCGTTCCTACGAGCAGTACTTC. Amino acids: CASSDSGMGIRSYEQYF.

The chain carries TRBV6-1 and TRBJ2-1, with D perhaps assigned TRBD1 or TRBD2 (6 bases each). Trimming took off 6 bases at V and 10 bases at J, with 22 bases between the two ends. The CDR3 contains 15 residues. Germline loops: CDR1 MNHNS, CDR2 SASEGT. CDR3 DNA sequence: TGTGCCAGCAGCGAATCTCCACCGGGGGCGGAGGAGCAGTTCTTC. It encodes CASSESPPGAEEQFF.

This clonotype came up a few times. The chain uses TRBV6-5 and TRBJ1-1; no definite D call. This CDR3 spans 14 amino acids. From germline, CDR1 is MNHEY and CDR2 SVGAGI. V lost 0 bases and J 7 bases, leaving 12 bases between the germline ends. The DNA for the CDR3 is TGTGCCAGCAGTTACTCGATCGGCACATTTGAAGCTTTCTTT. This translates into CASSYSIGTFEAFF.

Ten or more counts support this clonotype. As DNA, the CDR3 is TGTGCCAGCAGTCTCAGGGGGCTGGGCAATCAGCCCCAGCATTTT. Encoded protein: CASSLRGLGNQPQHF. The rearrangement links TRBV6-2 or TRBV6-3 to TRBJ1-5; 8 bases fit TRBD1. Germline CDR1 and CDR2: MNHEY and SVGEGT. V was pared by 5 bases and J by 2 bases, with 5 bases of the junction left unmatched. This CDR3 comprises 15 residues.

This clonotype was seen more than once but under ten times. This chain uses TRBV12-3 or TRBV12-4 with TRBJ2-3; the match to TRBD1 covers 11 bases. This CDR3 region has 15 residues. J gave up 5 bases and V 5 bases, and 6 bases lay outside the gene matches. Here the CDR3 reads CASSHWTGGEDTQYF. CDR3 coding DNA: TGTGCCAGCAGTCACTGGACAGGGGGCGAAGATACGCAGTATTTT.

V usage is TRBV11-2 and J usage is TRBJ2-7, with D unclear. V was cut by 5 bases and J by 5 bases, with 10 bases left in between. CDR1 SGHAT and CDR2 FQNNGV come from the germline V gene. The CDR3 length is 12 residues. CDR3: CASSPNHHEQYF. CDR3 DNA: TGTGCCAGCAGCCCGAATCACCACGAGCAGTACTTC.

This clonotype occurred many times. The rearrangement joins TRBV12-3 or TRBV12-4 to TRBJ2-1, with 7 bases fitting TRBD2. This CDR3 spans 15 amino acids. Trimming at V came to 6 bases and at J to 5 bases, leaving 10 bases not matched to a gene. The CDR3 loop reads CASSPWGGSDNEQFF. CDR3 bases: TGTGCCAGCAGCCCCTGGGGCGGGAGCGACAATGAGCAGTTCTTC.

The CDR3 reads CSARPRAVVQQFF. The CDR3 nucleotides read TGCAGTGCTAGACCCCGCGCGGTGGTGCAGCAGTTCTTC. The chain uses TRBV20-1 and TRBJ2-1; D gene uncertain. Germline CDR1 is DFQATT and CDR2 is SNEGSKA (reference sequence). Deletions cut 2 bases from V and 11 bases from J, with 16 bases between. This CDR3 is built from 13 residues.

In this sample, this clonotype turned up a few times. The rearrangement uses TRBV27 and TRBJ1-6; D uncertain. V dropped 6 bases and J dropped 7 bases, with 13 bases sitting between them. The CDR3 has 14 residues. Germline V lookup: CDR1 MNHEY, CDR2 SMNVEV (reference sequence). CDR3 sequence reads: CASSRYPINSPLHF. CDR3 coding DNA: TGTGCCAGCAGCCGATACCCGATAAATTCACCCCTCCACTTT.

This clonotype was seen a few times. This rearrangement joins TRBV25-1 to TRBJ1-4; D ambiguous. Germline V gene lookup returns CDR1 MGHDK and CDR2 SYGVNS. With 2 bases removed from V and 0 bases from J, the gap between germline ends came to 10 bases. The CDR3 consists of 16 residues. CDR3 amino acids: CASSERGRATNEKLFF. The CDR3 DNA follows: TGTGCCAGCAGTGAACGGGGTAGGGCAACTAATGAAAAACTGTTTTTT.